The 3 T cell receptor beta chains below come from one sample, sequenced in a study of cytomegalovirus exposure and HLA in healthy donors. Here immunoSEQ multiplex PCR was the method, and the copy in TCRdb shows in-frame clones only, minus some. The sample lists approximately 180,000 clones, 86% occurring once. The sample taken for sequencing was PBMCs. The source is a woman under 30 in good health and CMV-seronegative.

The V call is TRBV7-9, the J call TRBJ2-3, with a tentative D call TRBD2 (7 bases). The CDR3 runs to 17 residues. The germline gives CDR1 SEHNR, CDR2 FQNEAQ (reference sequence). The V end lost 5 bases, the J end lost 2 bases, and 20 bases lay between the germline ends. CDR3 in amino acids: CASSTTQRGAFTDTQYF. In DNA form, the CDR3 reads TGTGCCAGCAGCACCACACAACGGGGGGCCTTCACAGATACGCAGTATTTT.

This clone was detected a few times. The chain combines TRBV29-1 with TRBJ2-7; possible D gene TRBD1, 6 bases. Trimming pared 5 bases from V and 3 bases from J, leaving 14 bases between. From germline, CDR1 is SQVTM and CDR2 ANQGSEA. This CDR3 is built from 13 residues. CDR3 sequence reads: CSVQGHADYEQYF. CDR3 sequence (DNA): TGCAGCGTTCAGGGACATGCGGACTACGAGCAGTACTTC.

V usage is TRBV6-1 and J usage is TRBJ1-1; 10 bases map to TRBD1. Looked up from germline, CDR1 is MNHNS and CDR2 is SASEGT. Trimming at V came to 8 bases and at J to 2 bases, leaving 5 bases not matched to a gene. This CDR3 has 14 residues. The CDR3 DNA sequence: TGTGCCAGCCCAGGACAGGGGGGAAACACTGAAGCTTTCTTT. This translates into CASPGQGGNTEAFF.